The 10 T cell receptor beta chains below come from one sample, sequenced in a study of cytomegalovirus exposure and HLA in healthy donors. Primers for the PCR totalled 60 Vbeta and 13 Jbeta. Measured with immunoSEQ multiplex PCR; TCRdb has only the in-frame clones, and not every one. The sample includes roughly 120,000 clones, just under 75% of them seen just once. Sequencing input: PBMCs. The receptors come from a man aged 55 to 70 in good health and CMV-seropositive.

This clone was observed a handful of times. This chain links TRBV11-2 with TRBJ1-4; 8 nucleotides match TRBD1. This CDR3 has 15 residues. The germline CDR1 and CDR2 sequences are SGHAT and FQNNGV. Germline trimming cut 5 bases from V and 7 bases from J; bases unmatched to any gene: 9. CDR3 protein: CASSAHRGEGEKLFF. The CDR3 DNA follows: TGTGCCAGCAGCGCCCACAGGGGGGAAGGTGAAAAACTGTTTTTT.

The chain uses TRBV10-3 and TRBJ2-2, with D maybe TRBD1 (5 bases). Trimming took 7 bases from V and 0 from J, leaving 9 bases between them. Germline CDR1 is ENHRY and CDR2 is SYGVKD. There are 14 residues in the CDR3. The CDR3 protein is CAITVGANTGELFF. The CDR3 DNA reads TGTGCCATCACAGTAGGGGCGAACACCGGGGAGCTGTTTTTT.

The chain couples TRBV7-3 to TRBJ2-6; D gene uncertain. Germline CDR1 SGHTA, CDR2 FQGTGA. The CDR3 covers 16 residues. Trimming cost V 1 base and J 4 bases, with 11 bases left between them. This CDR3 is CASSLSFAVGANVLTF. CDR3 sequence (DNA): TGTGCCAGCAGCTTAAGCTTCGCAGTCGGGGCCAACGTCCTGACTTTC.

This clone was picked up one time. This chain connects TRBV5-1 to TRBJ1-4; 9 bases are a match to TRBD1. This CDR3 contains 15 residues. Germline V CDR1 and CDR2: SGHRS, YFSETQ. J was trimmed by 6 bases and V by 0 bases; bases with no gene match: 3. The CDR3 loop reads CASSLDTGGHEKLFF. CDR3 in DNA: TGCGCCAGCAGCTTGGATACAGGGGGCCATGAAAAACTGTTTTTT.

The rearrangement uses TRBV5-3 and TRBJ2-7, with 9 positions matching TRBD2. TRBV5-3 is recorded as an ORF, its role being uncertain. The V gene end was trimmed by 0 bases and the J gene end by 5 bases; junction bases not matched to a gene: 6. This CDR3 comprises 15 residues. The CDR3 spells CARSLVGLARNEQYF. Written as DNA, the CDR3 is TGTGCCAGAAGCTTGGTTGGACTAGCGAGAAACGAGCAGTACTTC.

The rearrangement uses TRBV2 and TRBJ2-5; TRBD1 is a possible D gene (6 bases). Germline lookup yields CDR1 SNHLY and CDR2 FYNNEI. V lost 2 bases and J lost 6, with 13 bases in between. This CDR3 is 14 amino acids long. The CDR3 sequence: CASSEIRGGQTQYF. The CDR3 DNA follows: TGTGCCAGCAGTGAAATCAGGGGCGGGCAGACCCAGTACTTC.

The chain is built from TRBV6-1 and TRBJ2-3; TRBD1 matches 9 bases. From germline, CDR1 is MNHNS and CDR2 SASEGT. V shed 6 bases, J shed 4 bases, and the junction held 8 bases outside the gene matches. The CDR3 loop spans 15 amino acids. The CDR3 region is CASSRGTGSPDTQYF. Written as DNA, the CDR3 is TGTGCCAGCAGCCGAGGGACAGGGAGCCCAGATACGCAGTATTTT.

J is TRBJ1-5 and V is TRBV19; D may be TRBD1 (6 bases). Trimming shortened V by 5 bases and J by 3 bases, and 11 bases separated the two germline ends. The CDR3 runs to 14 residues. Germline CDR1 and CDR2: LNHDA and SQIVND (reference sequence). CDR3 loop: CASSFRGTNQPQHF. CDR3 nucleotides: TGTGCCAGTAGTTTCAGGGGAACCAATCAGCCCCAGCATTTT.

This chain links TRBV4-1 with TRBJ2-3; D call uncertain. The CDR3 extends over 14 amino acids. Trimming pared 9 bases from V and 4 bases from J, leaving 17 bases between. CDR1 MGHRA and CDR2 YSYEKL come from the germline V gene. This CDR3 reads CASGRGASADTQYF. DNA for the CDR3: TGCGCCAGTGGCCGAGGCGCTTCGGCAGATACGCAGTATTTT.

The chain recombines TRBV7-9 with TRBJ2-7, with TRBD1 matching 9 bases. Trimming at V came to 6 bases and at J to 1 base, leaving 4 bases not matched to a gene. The germline V gene encodes CDR1 SEHNR and CDR2 FQNEAQ (reference sequence). This CDR3 comprises 14 residues. The CDR3, as DNA: TGTGCCAGCAGTCGACAGGGGGAGTCCTACGAGCAGTACTTC. It encodes CASSRQGESYEQYF.